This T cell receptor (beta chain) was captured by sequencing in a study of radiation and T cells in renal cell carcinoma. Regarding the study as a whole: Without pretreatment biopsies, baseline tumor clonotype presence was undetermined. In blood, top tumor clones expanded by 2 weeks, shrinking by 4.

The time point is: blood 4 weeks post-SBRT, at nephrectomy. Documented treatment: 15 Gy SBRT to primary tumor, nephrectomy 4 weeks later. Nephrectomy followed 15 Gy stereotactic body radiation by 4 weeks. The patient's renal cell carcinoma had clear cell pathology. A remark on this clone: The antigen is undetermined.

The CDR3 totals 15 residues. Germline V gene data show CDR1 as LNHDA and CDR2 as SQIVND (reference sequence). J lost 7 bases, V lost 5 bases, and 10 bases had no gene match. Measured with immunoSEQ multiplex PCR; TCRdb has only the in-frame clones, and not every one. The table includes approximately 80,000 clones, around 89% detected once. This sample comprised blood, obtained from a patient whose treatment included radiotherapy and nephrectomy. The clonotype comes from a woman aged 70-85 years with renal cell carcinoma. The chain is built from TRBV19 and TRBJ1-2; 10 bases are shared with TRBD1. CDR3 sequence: CASSGAGTGVTGYTF. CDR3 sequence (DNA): TGTGCCAGTAGTGGCGCCGGGACAGGGGTTACTGGCTACACCTTC.